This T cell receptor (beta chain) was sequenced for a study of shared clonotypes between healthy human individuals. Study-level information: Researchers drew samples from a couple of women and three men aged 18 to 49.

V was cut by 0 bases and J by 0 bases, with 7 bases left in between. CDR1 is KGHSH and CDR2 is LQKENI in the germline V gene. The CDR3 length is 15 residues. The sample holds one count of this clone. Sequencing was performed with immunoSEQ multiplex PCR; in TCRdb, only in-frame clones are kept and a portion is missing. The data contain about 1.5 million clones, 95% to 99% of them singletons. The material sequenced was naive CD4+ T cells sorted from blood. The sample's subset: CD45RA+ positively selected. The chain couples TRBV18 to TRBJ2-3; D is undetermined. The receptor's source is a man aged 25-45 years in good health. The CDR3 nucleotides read TGTGCCAGCTCACCACCGAACCTAAGCACAGATACGCAGTATTTT. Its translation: CASSPPNLSTDTQYF.